These T cell receptor beta chains were read from a single sample in a study of OX40 agonist ivuxolimab in advanced cancers. Method: immunoSEQ multiplex PCR; TCRdb's copy keeps in-frame clones and lacks some. The data show about 84,000 clones, with 94% seen just once and approximately 10% held by the top ten. The sequencing used CD4+ or CD8+ T cells sorted from blood, collected in a trial of the OX40 agonist ivuxolimab. These receptors all stem from an adult with an advanced solid tumor such as melanoma, head and neck, liver or kidney cancer. Each CDR3 is given with its conserved first and last residue. Each record gives: V gene, J gene, CDR3 protein.

V: TRBV30; J: TRBJ2-1; CDR3: CAWITGGYNEQFF
V: TRBV4-3; J: TRBJ2-7; CDR3: CASSPTRYGTAYEQYF
V: TRBV5-6; J: TRBJ1-1; CDR3: CASSQGTANTEAFF
V: TRBV9; J: TRBJ2-1; CDR3: CASSVGPLVPYNEQFF
V: TRBV6-5; J: TRBJ2-7; CDR3: CASSKNYEQYF
V: TRBV7-6; J: TRBJ1-1; CDR3: CASSPYAARGPPGRITEAFF
V: TRBV9; J: TRBJ2-5; CDR3: CASSVEGETQYF
V: TRBV9; J: TRBJ2-5; CDR3: CASGRTRGETQYF
V: TRBV14; J: TRBJ1-1; CDR3: CASSQDLRTGNTEAFF
V: TRBV2; J: TRBJ1-2; CDR3: CASSGGSHWGYTF